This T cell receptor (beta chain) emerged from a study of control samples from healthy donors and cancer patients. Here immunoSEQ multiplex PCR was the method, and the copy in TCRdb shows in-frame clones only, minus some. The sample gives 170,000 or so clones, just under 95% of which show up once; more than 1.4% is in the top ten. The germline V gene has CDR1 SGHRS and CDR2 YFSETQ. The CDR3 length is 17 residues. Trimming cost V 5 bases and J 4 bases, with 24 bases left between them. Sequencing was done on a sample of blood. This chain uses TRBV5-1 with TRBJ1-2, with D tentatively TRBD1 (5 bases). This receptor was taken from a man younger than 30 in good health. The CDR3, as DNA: TGCGCCAGCAGGTTTTCAGGGCCCGGATTTTCGAGCTATGGCTACACCTTC. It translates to CASRFSGPGFSSYGYTF.